The text below deals with one TCR beta chain. The target antigen is unknown. This specimen comes from a study of T cell responses to AZD1222 COVID-19 vaccine. Whole-study results and caveats: Spike-specific TCR breadth and depth were elevated following two AZD1222 doses.

Sequencing used immunoSEQ multiplex PCR; TCRdb keeps in-frame clones, though not all of them. The repertoire has roughly 150,000 clones, approximately 88% of them found once; the top ten carry approximately 2.3%. The clonotype was recovered from an adult in good health. This material consisted of peripheral blood, taken on day 0 of AZD1222 vaccination.

CDR3 residues: CASSFRYRDEELFF. Written as DNA, the CDR3 is TGTGCCAGCAGTTTTCGTTACCGGGACGAGGAGCTGTTTTTT. The J gene is TRBJ2-2, the V gene TRBV27; D possibly matches TRBD1 or TRBD2 (5 bases each). Germline V gene sequence: CDR1 MNHEY, CDR2 SMNVEV (reference sequence). V was trimmed by 3 bases and J by 10 bases, leaving 15 bases between them. The length of the CDR3 is 14 residues.